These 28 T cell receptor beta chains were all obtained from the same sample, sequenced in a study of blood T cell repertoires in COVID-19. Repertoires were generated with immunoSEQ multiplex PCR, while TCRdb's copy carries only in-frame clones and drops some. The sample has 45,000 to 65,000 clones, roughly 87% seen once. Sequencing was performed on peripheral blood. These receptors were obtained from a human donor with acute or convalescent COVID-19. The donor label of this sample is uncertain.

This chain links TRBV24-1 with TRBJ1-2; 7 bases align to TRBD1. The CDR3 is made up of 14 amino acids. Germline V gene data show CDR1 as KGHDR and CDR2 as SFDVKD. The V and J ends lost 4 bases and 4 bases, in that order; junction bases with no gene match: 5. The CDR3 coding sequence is TGTGCCACCAGTGACAGACAGGGACTCTATGGCTACACCTTC. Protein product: CATSDRQGLYGYTF.

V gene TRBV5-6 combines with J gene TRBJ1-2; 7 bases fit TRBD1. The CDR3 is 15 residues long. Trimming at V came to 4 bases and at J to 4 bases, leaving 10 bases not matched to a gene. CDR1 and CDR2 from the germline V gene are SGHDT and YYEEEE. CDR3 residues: CASSARYRGLYGYTF. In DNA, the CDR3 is TGTGCCAGCAGCGCCCGGTACAGGGGACTCTATGGCTACACCTTC.

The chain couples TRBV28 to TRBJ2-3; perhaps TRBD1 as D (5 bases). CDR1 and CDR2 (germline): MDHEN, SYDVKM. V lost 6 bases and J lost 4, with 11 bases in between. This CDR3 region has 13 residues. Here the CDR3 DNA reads TGTGCCAGCAGGCAGGGTCGGGCAGATACGCAGTATTTT. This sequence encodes CASRQGRADTQYF.

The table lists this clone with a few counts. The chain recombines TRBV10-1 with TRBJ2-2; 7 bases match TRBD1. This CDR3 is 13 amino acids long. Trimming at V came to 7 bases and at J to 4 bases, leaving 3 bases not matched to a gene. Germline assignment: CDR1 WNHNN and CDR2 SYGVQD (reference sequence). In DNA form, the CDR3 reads TGCGCCAGCATCGGGGACAGCACCGGGGAGCTGTTTTTT. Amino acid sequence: CASIGDSTGELFF.

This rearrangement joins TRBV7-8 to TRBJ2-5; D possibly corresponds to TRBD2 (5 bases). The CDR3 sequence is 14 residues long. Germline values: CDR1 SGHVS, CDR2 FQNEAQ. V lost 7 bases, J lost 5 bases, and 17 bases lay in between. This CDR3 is CASIALGEWETQYF. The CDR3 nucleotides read TGTGCCAGCATCGCCCTTGGGGAGTGGGAGACCCAGTACTTC.

CDR3 nucleotides: TGTGCCAGCAGCTCGAACCCGCCGGGGGGGCGCAATCAGCCCCAGCATTTT. It translates to CASSSNPPGGRNQPQHF. The rearrangement links TRBV7-3 to TRBJ1-5; D may be TRBD1 (6 bases). CDR3 length: 17 residues. V lost 4 bases and J lost 2, with 18 bases in between. Germline-derived CDR1 and CDR2 are SGHTA and FQGTGA.

CDR3 in DNA: TGTGCCAGCCAGACACAGCCGAACACTGAAGCTTTCTTT. Its protein is CASQTQPNTEAFF. The chain uses TRBV6-5 and TRBJ1-1, with D uncertain. Germline V CDR1 and CDR2: MNHEY, SVGAGI. The V end was cut by 8 bases, the J end by 1 base, with 11 bases between. CDR3 length: 13 amino acids.

CDR3 nucleotides: TGTGCCAGCACCACGGCCCAGGGCCAGAACACTGAAGCTTTCTTT. Residues: CASTTAQGQNTEAFF. J is TRBJ1-1 and V is TRBV6-6; TRBD1 is a possible D gene (5 bases). The CDR3 extends over 15 amino acids. The ends were cut back, 7 bases at V and 1 base at J, with 16 bases in the middle. From germline, CDR1 is MNHNY and CDR2 SVGAGI (reference sequence).

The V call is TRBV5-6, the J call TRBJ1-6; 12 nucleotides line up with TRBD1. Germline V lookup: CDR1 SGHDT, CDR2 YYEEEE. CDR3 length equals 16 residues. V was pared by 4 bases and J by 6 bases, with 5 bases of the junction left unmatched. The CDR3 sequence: CASSPGTGGRNSPLHF. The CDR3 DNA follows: TGTGCCAGCAGCCCCGGGACAGGGGGCCGTAATTCACCCCTCCACTTT.

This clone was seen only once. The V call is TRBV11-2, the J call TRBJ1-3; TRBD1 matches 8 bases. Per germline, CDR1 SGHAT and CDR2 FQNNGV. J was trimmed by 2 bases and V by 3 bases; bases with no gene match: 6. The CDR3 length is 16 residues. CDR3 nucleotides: TGTGCCAGCAGCTTCTGGACAGGGTATACTGGAAACACCATATATTTT. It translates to CASSFWTGYTGNTIYF.

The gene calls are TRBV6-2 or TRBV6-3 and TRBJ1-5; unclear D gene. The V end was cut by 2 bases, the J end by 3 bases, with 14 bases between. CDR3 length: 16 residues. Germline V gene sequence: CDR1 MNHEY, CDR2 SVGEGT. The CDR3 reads CASSYGVGVNNQPQHF. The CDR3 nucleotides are TGTGCCAGCAGTTACGGGGTCGGGGTTAACAATCAGCCCCAGCATTTT.

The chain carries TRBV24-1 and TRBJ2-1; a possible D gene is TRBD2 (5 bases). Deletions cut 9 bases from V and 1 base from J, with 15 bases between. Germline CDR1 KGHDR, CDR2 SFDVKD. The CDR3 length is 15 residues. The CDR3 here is CATSPGVESYNEQFF. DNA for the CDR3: TGTGCCACCTCACCCGGGGTCGAGTCCTACAATGAGCAGTTCTTC.

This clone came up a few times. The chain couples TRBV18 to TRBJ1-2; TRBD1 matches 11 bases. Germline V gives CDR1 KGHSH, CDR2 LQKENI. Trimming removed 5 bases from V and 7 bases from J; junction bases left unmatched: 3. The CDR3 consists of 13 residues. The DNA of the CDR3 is TGTGCCAGCTCAGGACAGGGGGCGCTTGGCTACACCTTC. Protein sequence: CASSGQGALGYTF.

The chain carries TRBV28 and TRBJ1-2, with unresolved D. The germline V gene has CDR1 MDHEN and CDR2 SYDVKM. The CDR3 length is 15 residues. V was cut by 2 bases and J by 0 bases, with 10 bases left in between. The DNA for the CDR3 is TGTGCCAGCAGTTTAGACTTCTCAGCTAACTATGGCTACACCTTC. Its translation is CASSLDFSANYGYTF.

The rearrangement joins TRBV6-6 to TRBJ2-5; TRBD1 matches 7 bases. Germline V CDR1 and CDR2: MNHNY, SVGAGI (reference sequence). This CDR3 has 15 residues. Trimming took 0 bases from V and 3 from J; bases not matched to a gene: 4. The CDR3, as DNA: TGTGCCAGCAGTTACTCGGGGGACAGCAAAGAGACCCAGTACTTC. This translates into CASSYSGDSKETQYF.

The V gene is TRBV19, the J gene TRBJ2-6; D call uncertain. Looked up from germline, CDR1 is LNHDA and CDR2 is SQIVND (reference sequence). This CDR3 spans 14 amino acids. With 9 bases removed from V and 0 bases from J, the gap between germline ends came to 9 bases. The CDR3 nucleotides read TGTGCCAGCGAAACGAGCTCTGGGGCCAACGTCCTGACTTTC. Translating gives CASETSSGANVLTF.

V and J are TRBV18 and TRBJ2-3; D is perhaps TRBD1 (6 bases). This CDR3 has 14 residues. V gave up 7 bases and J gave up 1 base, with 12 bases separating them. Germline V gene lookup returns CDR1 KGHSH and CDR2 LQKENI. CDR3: CASWLGGGTDTQYF. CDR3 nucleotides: TGTGCCAGCTGGTTAGGGGGAGGCACAGATACGCAGTATTTT. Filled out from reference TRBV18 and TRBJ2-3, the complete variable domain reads NAGVMQNPRHLVRRRGQEARLRCSPMKGHSHVYWYRQLPEEGLKFMVYLQKENIIDESGMPKERFSAEFPKEGPSILRIQQVVRGDSAAYFCASWLGGGTDTQYFGPGTRLTVL.

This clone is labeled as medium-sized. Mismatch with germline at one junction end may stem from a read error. CDR3 region: CASSLQATQYF. CDR3 sequence (DNA): TGTGCCAGCAGTCTTCAAGCGACCCAGTACTTC. This chain connects TRBV2 to TRBJ2-5; D is undetermined. The CDR3 has 11 residues. Germline V gives CDR1 SNHLY, CDR2 FYNNEI.

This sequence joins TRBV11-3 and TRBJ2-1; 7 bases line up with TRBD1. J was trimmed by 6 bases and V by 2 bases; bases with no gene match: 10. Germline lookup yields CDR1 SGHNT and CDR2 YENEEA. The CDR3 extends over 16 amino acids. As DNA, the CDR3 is TGTGCCAGCAGCTTAAACAGGGGTGGTTTCGGCAATGAGCAGTTCTTC. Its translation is CASSLNRGGFGNEQFF.

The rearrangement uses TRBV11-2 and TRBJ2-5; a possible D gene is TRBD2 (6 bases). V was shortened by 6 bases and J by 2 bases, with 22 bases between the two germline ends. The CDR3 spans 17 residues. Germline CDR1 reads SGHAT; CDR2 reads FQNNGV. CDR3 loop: CASSPLVGGRSQETQYF. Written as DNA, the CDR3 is TGTGCCAGCAGTCCTCTCGTGGGGGGACGATCACAAGAGACCCAGTACTTC.

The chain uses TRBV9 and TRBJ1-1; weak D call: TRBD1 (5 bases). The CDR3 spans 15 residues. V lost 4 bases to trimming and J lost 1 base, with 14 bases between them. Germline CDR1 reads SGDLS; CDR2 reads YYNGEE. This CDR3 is CASSPIRAENTEAFF. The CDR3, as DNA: TGTGCCAGCAGCCCCATCAGGGCGGAGAACACTGAAGCTTTCTTT.

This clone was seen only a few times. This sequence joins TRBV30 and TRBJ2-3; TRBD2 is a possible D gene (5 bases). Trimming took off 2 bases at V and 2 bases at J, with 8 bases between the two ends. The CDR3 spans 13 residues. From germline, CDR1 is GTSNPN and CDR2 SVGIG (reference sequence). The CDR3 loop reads CAWSSGLTDTQYF. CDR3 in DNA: TGTGCCTGGAGTAGCGGTCTCACAGATACGCAGTATTTT.

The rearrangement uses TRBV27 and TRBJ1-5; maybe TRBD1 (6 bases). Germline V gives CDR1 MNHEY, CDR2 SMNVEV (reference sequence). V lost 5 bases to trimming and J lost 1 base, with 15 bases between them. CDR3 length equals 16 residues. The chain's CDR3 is CASSGKQGQSNQPQHF. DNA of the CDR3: TGTGCCAGCAGTGGAAAACAGGGACAAAGCAATCAGCCCCAGCATTTT.

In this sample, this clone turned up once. CDR3 DNA: TGCGCCAGCAGCCAACACGGCTCTGGAAACACCATATATTTT. It encodes CASSQHGSGNTIYF. The genes are TRBV4-1 and TRBJ1-3; D unclear. CDR1 and CDR2 from the germline V gene are MGHRA and YSYEKL. The CDR3 spans 14 residues. Between the trimmed V and J ends, which lost 2 bases and 0 bases, there was a span of 5 bases.

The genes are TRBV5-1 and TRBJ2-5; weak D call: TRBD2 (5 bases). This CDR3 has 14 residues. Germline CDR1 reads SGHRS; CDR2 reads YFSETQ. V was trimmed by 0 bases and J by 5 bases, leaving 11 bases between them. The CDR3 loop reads CASSLGTAIETQYF. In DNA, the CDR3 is TGCGCCAGCAGCTTGGGGACTGCCATCGAGACCCAGTACTTC. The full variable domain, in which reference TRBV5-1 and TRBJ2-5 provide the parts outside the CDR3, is KAGVTQTPRYLIKTRGQQVTLSCSPISGHRSVSWYQQTPGQGLQFLFEYFSETQRNKGNFPGRFSGRQFSNSRSEMNVSTLELGDSALYLCASSLGTAIETQYFGPGTRLLVL.

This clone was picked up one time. The CDR3, as DNA: TGTGCCAGCAGCTCGAGGCGGGAGAGGACAGATACGCAGTATTTT. Its translation is CASSSRRERTDTQYF. V usage is TRBV7-3 and J usage is TRBJ2-3, with 7 bases matching TRBD2. Germline lookup yields CDR1 SGHTA and CDR2 FQGTGA. Losses at the gene ends were 4 bases for V and 3 bases for J; bases not matched to a gene: 7. The CDR3 covers 15 residues.

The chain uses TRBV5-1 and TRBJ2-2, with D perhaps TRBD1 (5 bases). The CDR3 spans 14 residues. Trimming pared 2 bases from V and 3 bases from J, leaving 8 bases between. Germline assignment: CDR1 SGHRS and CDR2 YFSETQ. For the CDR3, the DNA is TGCGCCAGCAGCTTTCAGGGTTACACCGGGGAGCTGTTTTTT. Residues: CASSFQGYTGELFF.

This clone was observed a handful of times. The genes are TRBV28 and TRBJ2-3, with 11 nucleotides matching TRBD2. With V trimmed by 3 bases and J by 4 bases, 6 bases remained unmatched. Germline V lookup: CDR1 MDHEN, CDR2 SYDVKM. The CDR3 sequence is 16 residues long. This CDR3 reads CASSLDLAGGSDTQYF. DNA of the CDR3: TGTGCCAGCAGTTTGGATCTAGCGGGGGGTTCAGATACGCAGTATTTT. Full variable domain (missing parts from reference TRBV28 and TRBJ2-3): DVKVTQSSRYLVKRTGEKVFLECVQDMDHENMFWYRQDPGLGLRLIYFSYDVKMKEKGDIPEGYSVSREKKERFSLILESASTNQTSMYLCASSLDLAGGSDTQYFGPGTRLTVL.